This T cell receptor (beta chain) was recovered during a study of vaccination effects on CD4 cells after COVID-19. Whole-study results and caveats: Common cold coronaviruses were cross-recognized by only 1 of 255 vaccine-induced clones in healthy vaccinees.

Antigen-specific CD4+ T cells expanded by the ViraFEST assay with viral peptide pools were then sequenced. Researchers isolated CD4+ T cells once 9 to 11 days of culture had elapsed. Each participant received a vaccine that was either BNT162b2 or mRNA-1273, given as two doses. As for this clone: The target antigen is unknown.

Assay: immunoSEQ multiplex PCR; the TCRdb copy retains only in-frame clones and omits some. The sample lists around 67,000 clones; around 81% were seen once. The CDR3 spans 16 residues. Germline loops: CDR1 MDHEN, CDR2 SYDVKM. After removal of 1 base from V and 5 bases from J, the junction contained 9 bases not matched to a gene. This receptor was obtained from a human donor who received a COVID-19 vaccine. Sequencing was performed on CD4+ T cells from PBMCs cultured with HCoV-229E spike peptides, taken after COVID-19 vaccination. This rearrangement joins TRBV28 to TRBJ1-1; 8 bases are shared with TRBD1. The CDR3 DNA reads as TGTGCCAGCAGTTTATCGTCAGGGGGCTATCGGACTGAAGCTTTCTTT. Residues: CASSLSSGGYRTEAFF.